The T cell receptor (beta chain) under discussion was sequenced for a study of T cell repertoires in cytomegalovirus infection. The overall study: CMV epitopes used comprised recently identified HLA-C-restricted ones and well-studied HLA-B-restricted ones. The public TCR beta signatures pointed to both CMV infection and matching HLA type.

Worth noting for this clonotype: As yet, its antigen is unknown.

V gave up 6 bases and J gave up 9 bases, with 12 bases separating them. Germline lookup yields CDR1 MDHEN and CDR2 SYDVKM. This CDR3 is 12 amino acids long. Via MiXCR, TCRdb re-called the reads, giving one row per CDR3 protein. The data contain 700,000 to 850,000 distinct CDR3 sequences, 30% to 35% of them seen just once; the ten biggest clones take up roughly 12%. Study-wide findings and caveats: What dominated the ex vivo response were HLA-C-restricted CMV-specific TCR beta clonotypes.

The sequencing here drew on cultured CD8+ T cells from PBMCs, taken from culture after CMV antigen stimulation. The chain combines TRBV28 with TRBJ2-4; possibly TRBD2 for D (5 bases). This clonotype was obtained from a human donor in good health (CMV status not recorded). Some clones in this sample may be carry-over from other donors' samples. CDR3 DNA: TGTGCCAGCAGAGCAGCCCTAGCCATTCAGTACTTC. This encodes CASRAALAIQYF.